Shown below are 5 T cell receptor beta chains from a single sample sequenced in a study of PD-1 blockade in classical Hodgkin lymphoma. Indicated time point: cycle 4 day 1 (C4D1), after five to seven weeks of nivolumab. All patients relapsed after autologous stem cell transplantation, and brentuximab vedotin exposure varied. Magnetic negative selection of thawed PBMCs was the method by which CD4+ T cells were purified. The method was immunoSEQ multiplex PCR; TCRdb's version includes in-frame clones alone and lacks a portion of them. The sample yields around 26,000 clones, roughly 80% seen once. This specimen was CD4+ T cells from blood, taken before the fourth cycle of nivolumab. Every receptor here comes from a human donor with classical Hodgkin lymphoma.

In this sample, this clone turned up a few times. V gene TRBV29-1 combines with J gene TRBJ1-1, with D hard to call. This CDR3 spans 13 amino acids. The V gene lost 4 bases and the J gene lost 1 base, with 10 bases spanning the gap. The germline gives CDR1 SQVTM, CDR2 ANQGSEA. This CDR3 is CSVGDIRNTEAFF. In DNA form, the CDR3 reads TGCAGCGTTGGGGATATCAGGAACACTGAAGCTTTCTTT.

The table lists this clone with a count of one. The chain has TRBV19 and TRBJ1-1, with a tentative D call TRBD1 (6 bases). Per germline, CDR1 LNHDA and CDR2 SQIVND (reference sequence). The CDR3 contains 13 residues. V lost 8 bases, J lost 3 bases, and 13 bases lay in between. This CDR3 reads CASGGRVDTEAFF. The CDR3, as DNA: TGTGCCAGTGGGGGCAGGGTGGACACTGAAGCTTTCTTT.

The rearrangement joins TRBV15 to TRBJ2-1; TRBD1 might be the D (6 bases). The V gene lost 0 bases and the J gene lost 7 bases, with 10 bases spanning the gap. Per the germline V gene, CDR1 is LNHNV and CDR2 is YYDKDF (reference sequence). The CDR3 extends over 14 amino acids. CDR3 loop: CATSREGARNEQFF. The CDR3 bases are TGTGCCACCAGCAGAGAGGGGGCGCGGAATGAGCAGTTCTTC.

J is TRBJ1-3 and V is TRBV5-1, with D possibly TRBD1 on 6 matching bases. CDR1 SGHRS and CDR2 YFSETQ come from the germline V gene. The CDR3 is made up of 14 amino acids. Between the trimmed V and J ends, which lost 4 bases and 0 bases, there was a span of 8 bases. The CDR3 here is CASSPDSSGNTIYF. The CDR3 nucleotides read TGCGCCAGCAGCCCGGACAGCTCTGGAAACACCATATATTTT.

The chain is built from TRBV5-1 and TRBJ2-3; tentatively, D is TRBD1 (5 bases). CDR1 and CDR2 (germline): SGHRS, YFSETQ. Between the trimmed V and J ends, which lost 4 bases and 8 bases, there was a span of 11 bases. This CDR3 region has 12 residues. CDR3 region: CASSERQGTQYF. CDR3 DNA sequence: TGCGCCAGCAGCGAGCGTCAGGGTACGCAGTATTTT.